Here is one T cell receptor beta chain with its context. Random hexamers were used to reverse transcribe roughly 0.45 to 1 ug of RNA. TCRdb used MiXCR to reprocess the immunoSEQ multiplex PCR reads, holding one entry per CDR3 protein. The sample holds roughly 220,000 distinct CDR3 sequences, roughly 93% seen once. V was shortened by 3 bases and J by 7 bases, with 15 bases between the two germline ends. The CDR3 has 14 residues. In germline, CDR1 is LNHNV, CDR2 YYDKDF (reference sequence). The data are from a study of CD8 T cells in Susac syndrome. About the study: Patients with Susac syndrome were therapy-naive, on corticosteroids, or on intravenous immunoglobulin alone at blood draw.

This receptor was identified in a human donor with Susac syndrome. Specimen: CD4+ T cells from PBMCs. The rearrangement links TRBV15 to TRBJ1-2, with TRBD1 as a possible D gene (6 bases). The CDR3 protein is CATSSDRGGSGYTF. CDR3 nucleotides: TGTGCCACCAGCAGTGATCGCGGGGGCTCTGGCTACACCTTC.